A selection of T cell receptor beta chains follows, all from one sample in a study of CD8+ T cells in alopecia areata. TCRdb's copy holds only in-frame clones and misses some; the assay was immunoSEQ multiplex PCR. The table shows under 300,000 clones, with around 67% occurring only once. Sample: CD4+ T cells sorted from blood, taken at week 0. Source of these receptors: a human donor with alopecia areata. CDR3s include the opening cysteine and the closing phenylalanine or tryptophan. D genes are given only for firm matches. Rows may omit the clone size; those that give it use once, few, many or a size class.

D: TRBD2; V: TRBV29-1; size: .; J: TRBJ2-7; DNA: TGCAGCGTTGAAGAGGGTAGCGGGGGCCCAAGTTACGAGCAGTACTTC; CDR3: CSVEEGSGGPSYEQYF
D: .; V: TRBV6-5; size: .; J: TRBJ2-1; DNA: TGTGCCAGCAGTTACTCCCGGGACTCCCCATTCTTC; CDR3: CASSYSRDSPFF
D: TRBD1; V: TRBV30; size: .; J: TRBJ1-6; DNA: TGTGCCTGGAGTGGGGTGGACAGGGACTATAATTCACCCCTCCACTTT; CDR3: CAWSGVDRDYNSPLHF
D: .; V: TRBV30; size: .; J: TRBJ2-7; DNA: TGTGCCTGGAGTTACGCTAACACCTACGAGCAGTACTTC; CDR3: CAWSYANTYEQYF
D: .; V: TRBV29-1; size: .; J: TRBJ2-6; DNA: TGCAGCGTCGCGTCTGGGGCCAACGTCCTGACTTTC; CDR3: CSVASGANVLTF
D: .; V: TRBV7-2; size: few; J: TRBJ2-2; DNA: TGTGCCAGCAGCTTGCGGCTCGGGGAGCTGTTTTTT; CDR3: CASSLRLGELFF
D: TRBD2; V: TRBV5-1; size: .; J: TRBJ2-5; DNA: TGCGCCAGCAGCTTTGAGACTAGCGGTTCCCTGGGGACCCAGTACTTC; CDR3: CASSFETSGSLGTQYF
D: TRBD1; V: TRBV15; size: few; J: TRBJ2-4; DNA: TGTGCCACCAGAGGTGGACAGGAACAGTACTTC; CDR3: CATRGGQEQYF
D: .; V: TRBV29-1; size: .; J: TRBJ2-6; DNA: TGCAGCGTTGCTGCCCCATCTGGGGCCAACGTCCTGACTTTC; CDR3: CSVAAPSGANVLTF
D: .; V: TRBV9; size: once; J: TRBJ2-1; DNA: TGTGCCAGCAGCGTGGCGGTCTCGACCTACAATGAGCAGTTCTTC; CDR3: CASSVAVSTYNEQFF
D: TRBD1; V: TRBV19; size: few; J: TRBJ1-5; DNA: TGTGCCAGTATAGGACAGGGCAATCAGCCCCAGCATTTT; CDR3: CASIGQGNQPQHF
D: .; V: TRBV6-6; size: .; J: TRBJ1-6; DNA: TGTGCCAGCAGGAACGGCATGGCCCTCCACTTT; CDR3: CASRNGMALHF